These 24 T cell receptor beta chains share one sample of origin, sequenced in a study of Graves' ophthalmopathy and Graves' hyperthyroidism. Scientists amplified the TCR beta CDR3 regions from RNA transcripts. The library came from an HTBI-primed first-round RT-PCR and a second-round multiplex PCR. Via MiXCR, TCRdb re-called the multiplex PCR reads, giving one row per CDR3 protein. Among over a million distinct CDR3 sequences listed, roughly 35% were seen once. Sequenced input: peripheral blood or thyroid tissue (not recorded which). The receptors shown here come from an adult man with Graves' hyperthyroidism.

With regard to this clonotype: A much larger clone lies one base from this, so it may be a read error. The chain uses TRBV7-8 and TRBJ1-3, with 7 nucleotides matching TRBD1. Germline V gene sequence: CDR1 SGHVS, CDR2 FQNEAQ. The CDR3 runs 14 residues. J lost 2 bases, V lost 7 bases, and 5 bases had no gene match. For the CDR3, the DNA is TGTGCCAGCATCGAACAGGGGACTGGAAACACCATATATTTT. Residues: CASIEQGTGNTIYF. Using reference TRBV7-8 and TRBJ1-3 for the parts outside the CDR3, the full variable domain is GAGVSQSPRYKVAKRGQDVALRCDPISGHVSLFWYQQALGQGPEFLTYFQNEAQLDKSGLPSDRFFAERPEGSVSTLKIQRTQQEDSAVYLCASIEQGTGNTIYFGEGSWLTVV.

This clonotype has only one observation. The chain couples TRBV20-1 to TRBJ1-6; 9 bases align to TRBD1. This CDR3 has 13 residues. Germline CDR1 is DFQATT and CDR2 is SNEGSKA (reference sequence). In nucleotides, the CDR3 is TGCAGCGCCGTCCCGGGACAGGGTTCACCCCTCCACTTT. Its translation: CSAVPGQGSPLHF.

In this sample, this clonotype turned up many times. This chain uses TRBV29-1 with TRBJ2-2; D is uncertain. The V end was cut by 7 bases, the J end by 4 bases, with 16 bases between. Looked up from germline, CDR1 is SQVTM and CDR2 is ANQGSEA. The CDR3 length is 14 residues. The CDR3 spells CSGYISGITGELFF. The CDR3 region has the DNA TGCAGCGGGTATATTTCCGGCATCACCGGGGAGCTGTTTTTT.

Many counts were recorded for this clonotype. This rearrangement joins TRBV7-6 to TRBJ1-1; TRBD1 might be the D (6 bases). The CDR3 extends over 13 amino acids. Trimming took off 3 bases at V and 5 bases at J, with 10 bases between the two ends. CDR1 SGHVS and CDR2 FNYEAQ come from the germline V gene. The chain's CDR3 is CASSFGQSTEAFF. In nucleotides, the CDR3 is TGTGCCAGCAGCTTTGGACAGTCGACTGAAGCTTTCTTT.

In nucleotides, the CDR3 is TGCGCCAGTACGGACAGCCAAGAAGCTAACTATGGCTACACCTTC. It yields the protein CASTDSQEANYGYTF. The chain has TRBV5-1 and TRBJ1-2; D possibly corresponds to TRBD1 (6 bases). The CDR3 runs to 15 residues. Germline CDR1 and CDR2: SGHRS and YFSETQ. V lost 8 bases to trimming and J lost 0 bases, with 17 bases between them.

This clonotype was detected many times. The chain carries TRBV9 and TRBJ1-5, with D hard to call. This CDR3 has 13 amino acids. Deletions cut 0 bases from V and 5 bases from J, with 6 bases between. The germline V gene has CDR1 SGDLS and CDR2 YYNGEE. The CDR3 DNA is TGTGCCAGCAGCGTAGGTTCTTATCAGCCCCAGCATTTT. This sequence encodes CASSVGSYQPQHF.

This chain joins TRBV24-1 and TRBJ1-2; 9 nucleotides match TRBD1. J lost 5 bases, V lost 7 bases, and 7 bases had no gene match. CDR1 KGHDR and CDR2 SFDVKD come from the germline V gene. CDR3 length: 14 residues. The CDR3 coding sequence is TGTGCCACCAGGGGCGGGACAGGGACATATGGCTACACCTTC. Translation: CATRGGTGTYGYTF.

This clonotype has a handful of counts. The rearrangement uses TRBV4-1 and TRBJ1-5; 11 positions agree with TRBD1. The J segment lost 3 bases and the V segment lost 1 base, leaving 2 bases of the junction unmatched. From germline, CDR1 is MGHRA and CDR2 YSYEKL. The CDR3 totals 16 residues. The CDR3 DNA reads TGCGCCAGCAGCCAAGGGACAGGGGGCGTCAATCAGCCCCAGCATTTT. The encoded protein is CASSQGTGGVNQPQHF.

The chain is built from TRBV29-1 and TRBJ2-7, with TRBD2 matching over 12 bases. Looked up from germline, CDR1 is SQVTM and CDR2 is ANQGSEA. The CDR3 has 15 amino acids. Trimming at V came to 4 bases and at J to 2 bases, leaving 6 bases not matched to a gene. The CDR3 nucleotides read TGCAGCGTTGGTCAGGGACTAGCGGGCCCCTACGAGCAGTACTTC. It codes for CSVGQGLAGPYEQYF.

This clonotype has just a few counts. This sequence joins TRBV24-1 and TRBJ2-7, with TRBD2 identical over 9 bases. Germline V gene data show CDR1 as KGHDR and CDR2 as SFDVKD. J lost 9 bases, V lost 0 bases, and 5 bases had no gene match. The CDR3 extends over 14 amino acids. CDR3 sequence (DNA): TGTGCCACCAGTGATTTGGGTAGCGGGAGTGGGCAGTACTTC. Protein sequence: CATSDLGSGSGQYF.

This clonotype has ten or more counts. The rearrangement uses TRBV7-2 and TRBJ2-7; TRBD2 agrees at 12 bases. This CDR3 region has 15 residues. V was pared by 1 base and J by 5 bases, with 3 bases of the junction left unmatched. In germline, CDR1 is SGHTA, CDR2 FQGNSA. CDR3 region: CASSLDGTSGHEQYF. In DNA, the CDR3 is TGTGCCAGCAGCTTAGACGGGACTAGCGGGCACGAGCAGTACTTC.

This clonotype showed up just a few times. The rearrangement joins TRBV10-3 to TRBJ1-2; tentative D call: TRBD1 (6 bases). The V end lost 0 bases, the J end lost 9 bases, and 11 bases lay between the germline ends. The CDR3 is made up of 13 amino acids. Germline assignment: CDR1 ENHRY and CDR2 SYGVKD. CDR3: CAISESTGSRYTF. DNA for the CDR3: TGTGCCATCAGTGAGTCGACAGGTAGTCGCTACACCTTC.

This chain uses TRBV30 with TRBJ1-4, with D possibly TRBD1 on 5 matching bases. CDR3 size: 15 residues. Germline assignment: CDR1 GTSNPN and CDR2 SVGIG (reference sequence). Trimming stripped 7 bases from V and 3 bases from J, with 18 bases between. The CDR3 sequence: CAYSEGGAANEKLFF. Written as DNA, the CDR3 is TGTGCCTACAGTGAAGGCGGGGCGGCTAATGAAAAACTGTTTTTT.

The table lists this clonotype with many counts. The genes are TRBV29-1 and TRBJ1-2; perhaps TRBD1 as D (6 bases). Germline values: CDR1 SQVTM, CDR2 ANQGSEA. The germline V and J ends were trimmed by 1 base and 3 bases, with 9 bases remaining between them. This CDR3 contains 13 residues. The DNA of the CDR3 is TGCAGCGTTGAAGGGGGGACACACTATGGCTACACCTTC. Its protein product is CSVEGGTHYGYTF.

The rearrangement joins TRBV6-6 to TRBJ2-7, with 7 nucleotides matching TRBD2. The CDR3 has 14 amino acids. V lost 7 bases and J lost 0; bases outside the gene matches: 6. CDR1 is MNHNY, CDR2 SVGAGI, per germline (reference sequence). CDR3 in amino acids: CASISGVSSYEQYF. The CDR3 nucleotides are TGTGCCAGCATCAGCGGGGTAAGCTCCTACGAGCAGTACTTC.

The chain has TRBV6-5 and TRBJ1-6, with 9 positions matching TRBD1. There are 14 residues in the CDR3. Losses at the gene ends were 5 bases for V and 9 bases for J; bases not matched to a gene: 5. From germline, CDR1 is MNHEY and CDR2 SVGAGI. This CDR3 is CASSDGTGSSPLHF. CDR3 DNA: TGTGCCAGCAGTGACGGGACAGGGAGTTCACCCCTCCACTTT.

The chain couples TRBV6-5 to TRBJ1-2, with D possibly matching TRBD1 (5 bases). This CDR3 is 13 amino acids long. CDR1 and CDR2 (germline): MNHEY, SVGAGI. V was cut by 6 bases and J by 1 base, with 9 bases left in between. The CDR3 nucleotides are TGTGCCAGCAGCAAACAGGTTAACTATGGCTACACCTTC. Translation gives CASSKQVNYGYTF.

As concerns this clonotype: A much larger clone lies one base from this, so it may be a read error. The chain recombines TRBV6-5 with TRBJ1-2, with D maybe TRBD1 (5 bases). The germline V gene has CDR1 MNHEY and CDR2 SVGAGI. CDR3 size: 16 residues. This chain's CDR3 is CASSYSRDSANYSYTF. Here the CDR3 DNA reads TGTGCCAGCAGTTACTCTCGTGACAGCGCTAACTATAGCTACACCTTC.

The J gene is TRBJ2-1, the V gene TRBV7-6, with D perhaps TRBD2 (5 bases). V dropped 1 base and J dropped 6 bases, with 10 bases sitting between them. Germline CDR1 reads SGHVS; CDR2 reads FNYEAQ. The CDR3 length is 14 residues. CDR3 sequence reads: CASSLGGSANEQFF. Written as DNA, the CDR3 is TGTGCCAGCAGCTTAGGGGGTAGCGCCAATGAGCAGTTCTTC. Variable domain in full (rest from reference TRBV7-6 and TRBJ2-1): GAGVSQSPRYKVTKRGQDVALRCDPISGHVSLYWYRQALGQGPEFLTYFNYEAQQDKSGLPNDRFSAERPEGSISTLTIQRTEQRDSAMYRCASSLGGSANEQFFGPGTRLTVL.

As DNA, the CDR3 is TGTGCCAGCAGTCCCCTAGACAGGGTAACTGAAGCTTTCTTT. Encoded protein: CASSPLDRVTEAFF. The V and J genes are TRBV12-3 or TRBV12-4 and TRBJ1-1; 7 bases are shared with TRBD1. The CDR3 covers 14 residues. Trimming at V came to 5 bases and at J to 5 bases, leaving 8 bases not matched to a gene.

This clonotype was recorded many times. The chain links TRBV7-2 to TRBJ2-5, with TRBD2 identical over 13 bases. The CDR3 is 20 amino acids. The junction had 13 bases not matched to a gene; V was cut back by 2 bases and J by 1 base. Germline V lookup: CDR1 SGHTA, CDR2 FQGNSA. The CDR3 DNA is TGTGCCAGCAGCTTAAGGCCTGGACTAGCGGGAGTGAACTCCCAAGAGACCCAGTACTTC. It encodes CASSLRPGLAGVNSQETQYF.

This clonotype was found a few times. The gene calls are TRBV5-4 and TRBJ2-2; tentatively, D is TRBD2 (6 bases). The CDR3 has 14 amino acids. V gave up 0 bases and J gave up 5 bases, with 8 bases separating them. In germline, CDR1 is SGHNT, CDR2 YYREEE (reference sequence). CDR3 sequence: CASSLARETGELFF. The CDR3 region has the DNA TGTGCCAGCAGCTTGGCCCGGGAGACCGGGGAGCTGTTTTTT.

This clonotype appeared many times. V usage is TRBV12-3 or TRBV12-4 and J usage is TRBJ1-2; D is undetermined. With 7 bases removed from V and 4 bases from J, the gap between germline ends came to 13 bases. The CDR3 is 13 residues long. The CDR3 loop is CASTPQPVYGYTF. In DNA, the CDR3 is TGTGCCAGCACCCCTCAACCGGTCTATGGCTACACCTTC.

The chain joins TRBV5-1 to TRBJ2-5, with 10 bases fitting TRBD2. The DNA end is more similar to TRBJ2-1, so the J call may be wrong. Germline V gives CDR1 SGHRS, CDR2 YFSETQ. The length of the CDR3 is 16 residues. The CDR3 sequence is CASSLVAAGGPETQFF. As DNA, the CDR3 is TGCGCCAGCAGCCTCGTAGCAGCGGGGGGGCCGGAGACCCAGTTCTTC.